This is a list of T cell receptor beta chains from one sample in a study of response to subunit inactivated influenza vaccine. TCRdb passed the RT-PCR reads through MiXCR, listing each CDR3 protein once. The sample has approximately 230,000 distinct CDR3 sequences; more than 10% are singletons. The input for sequencing was non-naive T cells sorted from PBMCs, taken approximately 15 days before vaccination. The receptors come from a middle-aged man who received an inactivated influenza vaccine. CDR3s include the opening cysteine and the closing phenylalanine or tryptophan.

CDR3,J,V
CASSLGASGRVDEQFF,TRBJ2-1,TRBV7-8
CASSYTRTAEAFF,TRBJ1-1,TRBV7-2
CASRDRTYNEQFF,TRBJ2-1,TRBV11-2
CASRPTSGGRDEQFF,TRBJ2-1,TRBV5-1
CASSLVGTSVREQFF,TRBJ2-1,TRBV7-2
CASSSHGAWSYGYTF,TRBJ1-2,TRBV7-2
CASSLGRDTGELFF,TRBJ2-2,TRBV7-9
CASSAGQAISYEQYF,TRBJ2-7,TRBV10-1
CAWSASVRYEQYF,TRBJ2-7,TRBV30
CASRPFRGTVPGNTIYF,TRBJ1-3,TRBV6-1
CSALRDNNQNQPQHF,TRBJ1-5,TRBV20-1
CASSPHQIDPRSGANVLTF,TRBJ2-6,TRBV6-1
CASSRQGNNSPLHF,TRBJ1-6,TRBV12-3/TRBV12-4
CASSLGPRRTGKLFF,TRBJ2-2,TRBV28
CASSFRKRQGNWGELFF,TRBJ2-2,TRBV28
CASSVAPLAAYEQYF,TRBJ2-7,TRBV5-1
CASSKTVDYEQYF,TRBJ2-7,TRBV6-6
CASSKSGQINEQFF,TRBJ2-1,TRBV7-3
CASSLRGQRKETQYF,TRBJ2-5,TRBV7-2
CASSLRRGYNEQFF,TRBJ2-1,TRBV27
CASSPWSIPGELFF,TRBJ2-2,TRBV27
CASNTRGVGYTF,TRBJ1-2,TRBV6-2/TRBV6-3
CASSPTGVGYEQYF,TRBJ2-7,TRBV5-1
CATSGDTDFTDTQYF,TRBJ2-3,TRBV15
CASSLGNEQFF,TRBJ2-1,TRBV7-3
CASSKGRVAEGYGYTF,TRBJ1-2,TRBV12-3/TRBV12-4
CASSFRDRDNEQFF,TRBJ2-1,TRBV7-7
CASSPNRGSTEAFF,TRBJ1-1,TRBV7-9
CASSQGLAGGTDTQYF,TRBJ2-3,TRBV7-2
CASLPGARTEAFF,TRBJ1-1,TRBV7-9
CASSLGSGAVGNEQFF,TRBJ2-1,TRBV12-3/TRBV12-4
CASSYPDPKGINEQFF,TRBJ2-1,TRBV6-2/TRBV6-3
CASSSTSLAGQLNEQFF,TRBJ2-1,TRBV5-4
CASSLVSGSIDEQFF,TRBJ2-1,TRBV11-2
CASSLGGSRLYNSPLHF,TRBJ1-6,TRBV5-1
CASSFRGRITGELFF,TRBJ2-2,TRBV12-3/TRBV12-4
CATSDFSGGSPGELFF,TRBJ2-2,TRBV24-1
CSAIPSFTEAFF,TRBJ1-1,TRBV20-1
CSAAGQGASYEQYF,TRBJ2-7,TRBV20-1
CASSSGQGLYEQYF,TRBJ2-7,TRBV5-1
CASSPTGAGELFF,TRBJ2-2,TRBV5-6
CASSLSSGGGTGSLEQYF,TRBJ2-7,TRBV11-1
CSASPPGPQGEQFF,TRBJ2-1,TRBV20-1
CASSFGSRPNTGELFF,TRBJ2-2,TRBV12-3/TRBV12-4
CASSLGLRSSYEQYF,TRBJ2-7,TRBV28
CASRENVGQPQHF,TRBJ1-5,TRBV12-3/TRBV12-4
CATFRQPYEQYF,TRBJ2-7,TRBV24-1
CASSTRQEPLRSEAFF,TRBJ1-1,TRBV5-5
CASSLRDRLYNEQFF,TRBJ2-1,TRBV28
CASSWGGLNTEAFF,TRBJ1-1,TRBV7-2
CASGLDPPMRAGSADTQYF,TRBJ2-3,TRBV12-5
CATSSPSSGYEQYF,TRBJ2-7,TRBV15
CASSLSLAGGPNTGELFF,TRBJ2-2,TRBV5-1
CASSYSRSGTLGNEQFF,TRBJ2-1,TRBV6-2/TRBV6-3
CASSQDWGGELFF,TRBJ2-2,TRBV4-3
CASSPPSGVEQYF,TRBJ2-7,TRBV18
CALGTSGRKGYNEQFF,TRBJ2-1,TRBV15
CASSYLARGIAFF,TRBJ1-1,TRBV6-5
CATVGTGNQPQHF,TRBJ1-5,TRBV6-2/TRBV6-3